Presented here are 32 T cell receptor beta chains from one specimen sequenced in a study of OX40 agonist ivuxolimab in advanced cancers. TCRdb's copy holds only in-frame clones and misses some; the assay was immunoSEQ multiplex PCR. Among tens of thousands of clones listed, 92% were seen once. Material: CD4+ or CD8+ T cells sorted from blood, obtained in a trial of the OX40 agonist ivuxolimab. The receptors derive from an adult with an advanced solid tumor such as melanoma, head and neck, liver or kidney cancer.

This sequence joins TRBV11-3 and TRBJ2-2, with 10 bases aligning to TRBD1. The J segment lost 5 bases and the V segment lost 8 bases, leaving 5 bases of the junction unmatched. The CDR3 contains 14 residues. Germline values: CDR1 SGHNT, CDR2 YENEEA. The CDR3 sequence is CASLPGQGTGELFF. In nucleotides, the CDR3 is TGTGCCAGCCTTCCGGGACAGGGGACCGGGGAGCTGTTTTTT.

V usage is TRBV13 and J usage is TRBJ1-5; D is possibly TRBD1 (5 bases). Per the germline V gene, CDR1 is PRHDT and CDR2 is FYEKMQ (reference sequence). With 4 bases removed from V and 2 bases from J, the gap between germline ends came to 15 bases. The CDR3 length is 16 residues. CDR3 sequence reads: CASSSGGMKGNQPQHF. The CDR3 coding sequence is TGTGCCAGCAGCTCGGGGGGGATGAAGGGCAATCAGCCCCAGCATTTT.

Only a few counts were recorded for this clone. The genes are TRBV7-8 and TRBJ2-5, with TRBD2 matching over 10 bases. Germline assignment: CDR1 SGHVS and CDR2 FQNEAQ. J gave up 1 base and V 8 bases, and 7 bases lay outside the gene matches. The CDR3 covers 15 residues. CDR3 DNA: TGTGCCAGCGGACGACTAGCGGGTAGCCAAGAGACCCAGTACTTC. Translation gives CASGRLAGSQETQYF.

The chain uses TRBV7-2 and TRBJ2-7, with 10 positions matching TRBD2. The CDR3 loop spans 15 amino acids. Germline loops: CDR1 SGHTA, CDR2 FQGNSA. V lost 4 bases, J lost 3 bases, and 6 bases stayed unmatched. In nucleotides, the CDR3 is TGTGCCAGCAGCTCTCTAGCGGGAGTGGGCTACGAGCAGTACTTC. Its translation is CASSSLAGVGYEQYF.

The rearrangement joins TRBV6-1 to TRBJ1-1; D gene ambiguous. The V gene's germline CDR1 is MNHNS and CDR2 SASEGT. The V and J ends lost 1 base and 2 bases respectively, with 11 bases between them. CDR3 length equals 15 residues. This CDR3 is CASSEGTAGNTEAFF. CDR3 DNA: TGTGCCAGCAGTGAAGGCACCGCCGGAAACACTGAAGCTTTCTTT.

The V and J genes are TRBV19 and TRBJ2-6, with TRBD1 matching over 7 bases. CDR3 length: 16 residues. Germline V lookup: CDR1 LNHDA, CDR2 SQIVND (reference sequence). J gave up 0 bases and V 5 bases, and 4 bases lay outside the gene matches. The CDR3 is CASSYRGPSGANVLTF. DNA for the CDR3: TGTGCCAGTAGTTACAGGGGACCCTCTGGGGCCAACGTCCTGACTTTC.

This clone has only one observation. This rearrangement joins TRBV19 to TRBJ2-2; 10 bases match TRBD1. CDR3 size: 14 residues. J gave up 4 bases and V 6 bases, and 2 bases lay outside the gene matches. Germline loops: CDR1 LNHDA, CDR2 SQIVND (reference sequence). In DNA, the CDR3 is TGTGCCAGTAGGCGGACAGGGGGCACCGGGGAGCTGTTTTTT. This codes for CASRRTGGTGELFF. The variable domain in full, completed from reference TRBV19 and TRBJ2-2, reads DGGITQSPKYLFRKEGQNVTLSCEQNLNHDAMYWYRQDPGQGLRLIYYSQIVNDFQKGDIAEGYSVSREKKESFPLTVTSAQKNPTAFYLCASRRTGGTGELFFGEGSRLTVL.

A single count supports this clone. CDR3 sequence (DNA): TGTGCCAGCAGTGCACCTGAAAAGGGGCAATTCACTGAAGCTTTCTTT. Its protein product is CASSAPEKGQFTEAFF. This chain connects TRBV6-1 to TRBJ1-1; possibly TRBD1 for D (5 bases). V was shortened by 4 bases and J by 4 bases, with 19 bases between the two germline ends. Germline assignment: CDR1 MNHNS and CDR2 SASEGT. The CDR3 is 16 residues long.

This chain links TRBV6-6 with TRBJ2-3; the D gene is possibly TRBD2 (6 bases). The CDR3 totals 16 residues. Germline values: CDR1 MNHNY, CDR2 SVGAGI (reference sequence). V was cut by 5 bases and J by 2 bases, with 17 bases left in between. The CDR3 protein is CASSLQGSSDTDTQYF. CDR3 coding DNA: TGTGCCAGCAGTCTCCAGGGATCTAGCGACACAGATACGCAGTATTTT.

The gene calls are TRBV10-3 and TRBJ2-1; TRBD2 matches at 10 bases. This CDR3 has 15 residues. V shed 4 bases, J shed 5 bases, and the junction held 5 bases outside the gene matches. Germline assignment: CDR1 ENHRY and CDR2 SYGVKD. The CDR3: CAISGWTSGNNEQFF. Here the CDR3 DNA reads TGTGCCATCAGTGGATGGACTAGCGGAAACAATGAGCAGTTCTTC.

The rearrangement uses TRBV6-1 and TRBJ2-7; D possibly corresponds to TRBD2 (6 bases). Deletions cut 6 bases from V and 2 bases from J, with 14 bases between. The CDR3 consists of 14 residues. Per germline, CDR1 MNHNS and CDR2 SASEGT. CDR3 sequence (DNA): TGTGCCAGCAGGCTCAGGGCGGGAACCTACGAGCAGTACTTC. Protein sequence: CASRLRAGTYEQYF.

The rearrangement joins TRBV7-2 to TRBJ2-7, with D perhaps matching TRBD1 (5 bases). This CDR3 has 16 residues. The V end was cut by 1 base, the J end by 6 bases, with 19 bases between. Looked up from germline, CDR1 is SGHTA and CDR2 is FQGNSA. The CDR3: CASSLVIMVGRSEQYF. In DNA, the CDR3 is TGTGCCAGCAGCTTAGTTATTATGGTGGGGCGTTCCGAGCAGTACTTC.

The rearrangement links TRBV12-5 to TRBJ2-5, with TRBD2 identical over 8 bases. Germline CDR1 reads LGHNT; CDR2 reads FRNRAP. The J segment lost 5 bases and the V segment lost 1 base, leaving 6 bases of the junction unmatched. This CDR3 comprises 15 residues. CDR3 DNA sequence: TGTGCTAGTGGTTTGGCTCCGGGAGGGCGGGAGACCCAGTACTTC. This sequence encodes CASGLAPGGRETQYF.

V is TRBV25-1 and J is TRBJ2-5; 13 nucleotides agree with TRBD2. The CDR3 spans 15 residues. The V gene end was trimmed by 5 bases and the J gene end by 2 bases; junction bases not matched to a gene: 2. Germline values: CDR1 MGHDK, CDR2 SYGVNS. In DNA, the CDR3 is TGTGCCAGCAGTATGACTAGCGGGAGGCAAGAGACCCAGTACTTC. Its translation is CASSMTSGRQETQYF.

This sequence joins TRBV19 and TRBJ1-2; 7 bases are shared with TRBD1. This CDR3 has 15 residues. Germline loops: CDR1 LNHDA, CDR2 SQIVND (reference sequence). Trimming took 6 bases from V and 10 from J; bases not matched to a gene: 17. The CDR3 protein is CASRRIGQDGLDYTF. The CDR3 DNA sequence: TGTGCCAGTAGACGAATTGGACAGGACGGGTTGGACTACACCTTC.

This clone was picked up one time. The chain recombines TRBV4-3 with TRBJ1-5, with TRBD1 as a possible D gene (5 bases). There are 16 residues in the CDR3. CDR1 is LGHNA and CDR2 is YSLEER in the germline V gene. The germline V and J ends were trimmed by 0 bases and 0 bases, with 9 bases remaining between them. The CDR3 sequence: CASSQDGGVSNQPQHF. The CDR3 DNA sequence: TGCGCCAGCAGCCAAGACGGGGGAGTTAGCAATCAGCCCCAGCATTTT.

This clone was observed once. The rearrangement joins TRBV5-6 to TRBJ2-1; no clear D gene. The CDR3 loop spans 12 amino acids. Between the trimmed V and J ends, which lost 1 base and 12 bases, there was a span of 11 bases. The germline gives CDR1 SGHDT, CDR2 YYEEEE. CDR3 protein: CASSLTVTSQFF. CDR3 coding DNA: TGTGCCAGCAGCTTGACGGTGACTTCGCAGTTCTTC.

To note about this clone: Other nucleotide sequences from this sample produce the same CDR3. The gene calls are TRBV7-2 and TRBJ2-5; D possibly corresponds to TRBD2 (5 bases). The CDR3 has 15 amino acids. Germline V lookup: CDR1 SGHTA, CDR2 FQGNSA. V dropped 1 base and J dropped 0 bases, with 9 bases sitting between them. The chain's CDR3 is CASSLVGGYQETQYF. The CDR3 coding sequence is TGTGCCAGCAGCTTAGTCGGCGGGTACCAAGAGACCCAGTACTTC.

J is TRBJ2-1 and V is TRBV7-6; D is unresolved. This CDR3 spans 14 amino acids. V was cut by 5 bases and J by 5 bases, with 13 bases left in between. Germline V gene data show CDR1 as SGHVS and CDR2 as FNYEAQ. The CDR3 sequence is CASSGRLSNNEQFF. The CDR3 coding sequence is TGTGCCAGCAGCGGAAGGTTATCCAACAATGAGCAGTTCTTC.

The chain employs TRBV5-1 and TRBJ2-1; 8 bases map to TRBD1. The CDR3 covers 16 residues. Unmatched junction bases numbered 10, after V lost 4 bases and J lost 4 bases. The V gene's germline CDR1 is SGHRS and CDR2 YFSETQ. The CDR3 loop is CASSPPGTGGYNEQFF. CDR3 coding DNA: TGCGCCAGCAGCCCCCCCGGGACAGGTGGTTACAATGAGCAGTTCTTC.

This chain uses TRBV21-1 with TRBJ2-3; TRBD2 is the table's D call and was not checked against the DNA. TRBV21-1 is noted as a pseudogene. The CDR3 covers 14 residues. In nucleotides, the CDR3 is TGTGCCAGCAGCCCAGCGGGTGACACAGATACGCAGTATTTT. The encoded protein is CASSPAGDTDTQYF.

The chain recombines TRBV6-1 with TRBJ1-2, with D tentatively TRBD1 (6 bases). Germline CDR1 MNHNS, CDR2 SASEGT. The CDR3 runs to 13 residues. V was clipped by 6 bases and J by 8 bases, with 16 bases between them. In nucleotides, the CDR3 is TGTGCCAGCAGGAAAAACAGGGAGGGAGGCTACACCTTC. This encodes CASRKNREGGYTF.

This CDR3 is CASSYSGLGETQYF. CDR3 coding DNA: TGTGCCAGCAGTTACTCGGGTCTGGGGGAGACCCAGTACTTC. The V and J genes are TRBV6-5 and TRBJ2-5, with D unclear. The CDR3 consists of 14 residues. The germline CDR1 and CDR2 sequences are MNHEY and SVGAGI. V lost 0 bases, J lost 5 bases, and 10 bases lay in between.

V and J are TRBV11-3 and TRBJ2-7; D remains unclear. CDR1 and CDR2 (germline): SGHNT, YENEEA. Trimming took off 0 bases at V and 7 bases at J, with 13 bases between the two ends. CDR3 length: 14 residues. The CDR3 sequence is CASSLDGPYGEQYF. The DNA of the CDR3 is TGTGCCAGCAGCTTAGATGGCCCCTACGGGGAGCAGTACTTC.

The chain is built from TRBV13 and TRBJ2-2, with 14 nucleotides matching TRBD2. The V gene end was trimmed by 4 bases and the J gene end by 4 bases; junction bases not matched to a gene: 8. CDR1 is PRHDT and CDR2 is FYEKMQ in the germline V gene (reference sequence). This CDR3 is 18 amino acids long. CDR3 bases: TGTGCCAGCAGCTCGGGACTAGCGGGAGTAGGGAGCACCGGGGAGCTGTTTTTT. The encoded protein is CASSSGLAGVGSTGELFF. Supplemented by reference TRBV13 and TRBJ2-2, the full variable domain reads AAGVIQSPRHLIKEKRETATLKCYPIPRHDTVYWYQQGPGQDPQFLISFYEKMQSDKGSIPDRFSAQQFSDYHSELNMSSLELGDSALYFCASSSGLAGVGSTGELFFGEGSRLTVL.

This chain joins TRBV9 and TRBJ1-2; unclear D gene. V lost 1 base, J lost 2 bases, and 6 bases lay in between. The CDR3 has 13 amino acids. CDR1 and CDR2 (germline): SGDLS, YYNGEE. The DNA of the CDR3 is TGTGCCAGCAGCGTACAAATCAACTATGGCTACACCTTC. This codes for CASSVQINYGYTF.

V is TRBV27 and J is TRBJ1-5; perhaps TRBD1 as D (5 bases). The CDR3 covers 14 residues. V was cut by 5 bases and J by 11 bases, with 19 bases left in between. CDR1 is MNHEY and CDR2 is SMNVEV in the germline V gene (reference sequence). The CDR3 DNA reads TGTGCCAGCAGTGCCACGGGGCCCACGGGGTCCCAGCATTTT. Protein sequence: CASSATGPTGSQHF.

CDR3 coding DNA: TGTGCCAGCAGTGAAGCGAAGAGTGACAGGGCCCGTGGCTACACCTTC. Protein product: CASSEAKSDRARGYTF. This chain links TRBV2 with TRBJ1-2, with TRBD1 identical over 7 bases. This CDR3 region has 16 residues. Germline loops: CDR1 SNHLY, CDR2 FYNNEI. Trimming removed 0 bases from V and 7 bases from J; junction bases left unmatched: 11.

This chain joins TRBV5-1 and TRBJ1-4; a possible D gene is TRBD1 (6 bases). V was cut by 0 bases and J by 7 bases, with 13 bases left in between. The V gene's germline CDR1 is SGHRS and CDR2 YFSETQ. The CDR3 is 15 residues long. In DNA, the CDR3 is TGCGCCAGCAGCTTGGGAGGACAGCGTACTGAAAAACTGTTTTTT. Residues: CASSLGGQRTEKLFF.

J is TRBJ1-5 and V is TRBV4-1; no clear D gene. V gave up 4 bases and J gave up 4 bases, with 14 bases separating them. In germline, CDR1 is MGHRA, CDR2 YSYEKL. This CDR3 comprises 15 residues. In nucleotides, the CDR3 is TGCGCCAGCAGCCCCGCGGGCTCCTTGAATCAGCCCCAGCATTTT. This sequence encodes CASSPAGSLNQPQHF.

The sample holds one count of this clone. This rearrangement joins TRBV12-5 to TRBJ1-1; TRBD1 matches at 7 bases. Trimming cost V 4 bases and J 8 bases; bases outside gene matches: 13. Per the germline V gene, CDR1 is LGHNT and CDR2 is FRNRAP. The CDR3 is 15 amino acids. CDR3 nucleotide sequence: TGTGCTAGTGGTTCCCGAAGAAGACAGGGCTCCGAAGCTTTCTTT. Its protein is CASGSRRRQGSEAFF.

This clone was seen a handful of times. The rearrangement uses TRBV9 and TRBJ2-3; D perhaps matches TRBD2 (6 bases). Germline V gives CDR1 SGDLS, CDR2 YYNGEE. Trimming stripped 5 bases from V and 3 bases from J, with 10 bases between. There are 13 residues in the CDR3. This CDR3 is CASSRDWTDTQYF. In DNA, the CDR3 is TGTGCCAGCAGTCGGGACTGGACAGATACGCAGTATTTT.